This T cell receptor beta chain stems from a study of neurological immune-mediated disorders. This clonotype was recorded at least ten times. Via MiXCR, TCRdb re-called the 5' RACE reads, giving one row per CDR3 protein. The table has tens of thousands of distinct CDR3 sequences, roughly 3.5% seen once; the top ten hold roughly 1.5%. Germline V gene sequence: CDR1 SQVTM, CDR2 ANQGSEA. The ends lost 4 bases at V and 6 bases at J; junction bases unmatched: 6. The CDR3 runs 12 residues. The TCR was taken from a man aged 25-45 years with multiple sclerosis. The rearrangement uses TRBV29-1 and TRBJ2-7; the match to TRBD1 covers 7 bases. Material: PBMCs. The CDR3 reads CSVVKGGSEQYF. The CDR3 DNA reads TGCAGCGTTGTTAAAGGGGGCTCCGAGCAGTACTTC.